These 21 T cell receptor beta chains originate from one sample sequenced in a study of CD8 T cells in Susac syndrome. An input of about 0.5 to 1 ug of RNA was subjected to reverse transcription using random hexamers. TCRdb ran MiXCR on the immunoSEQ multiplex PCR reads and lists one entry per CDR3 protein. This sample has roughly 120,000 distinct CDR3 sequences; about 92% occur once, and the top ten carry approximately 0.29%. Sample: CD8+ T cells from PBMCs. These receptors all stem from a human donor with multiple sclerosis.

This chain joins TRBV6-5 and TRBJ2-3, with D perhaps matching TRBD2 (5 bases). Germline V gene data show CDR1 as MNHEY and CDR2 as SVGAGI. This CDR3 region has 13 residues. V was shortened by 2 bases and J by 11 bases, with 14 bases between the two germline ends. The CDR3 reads CASSYMVGAQQYF. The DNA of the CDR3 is TGTGCCAGCAGTTACATGGTGGGAGCCCAGCAGTATTTT.

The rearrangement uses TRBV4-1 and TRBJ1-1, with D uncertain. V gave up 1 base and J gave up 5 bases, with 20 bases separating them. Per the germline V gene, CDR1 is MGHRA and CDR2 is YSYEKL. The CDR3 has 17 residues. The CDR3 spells CASSQGRKAGDATEAFF. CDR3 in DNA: TGCGCCAGCAGCCAAGGGCGGAAAGCAGGCGATGCTACTGAAGCTTTCTTT.

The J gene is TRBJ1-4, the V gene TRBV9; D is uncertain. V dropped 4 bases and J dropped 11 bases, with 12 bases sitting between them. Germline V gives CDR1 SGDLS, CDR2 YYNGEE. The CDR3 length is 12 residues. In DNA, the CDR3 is TGTGCCAGCAGCCCCGGGCGTGACAAACTGTTTTTT. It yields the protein CASSPGRDKLFF.

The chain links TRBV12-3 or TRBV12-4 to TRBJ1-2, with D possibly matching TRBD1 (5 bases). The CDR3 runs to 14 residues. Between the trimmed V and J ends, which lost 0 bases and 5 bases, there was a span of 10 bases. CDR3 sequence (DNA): TGTGCCAGCAGTTTAGCCCCTGGGGGATATGGCTACACCTTC. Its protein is CASSLAPGGYGYTF.

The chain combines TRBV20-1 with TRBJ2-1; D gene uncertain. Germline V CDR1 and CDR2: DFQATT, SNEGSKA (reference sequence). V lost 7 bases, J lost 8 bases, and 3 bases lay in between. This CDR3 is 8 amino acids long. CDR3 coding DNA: TGCAGTGTCGATGAGCAGTTCTTC. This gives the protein CSVDEQFF.

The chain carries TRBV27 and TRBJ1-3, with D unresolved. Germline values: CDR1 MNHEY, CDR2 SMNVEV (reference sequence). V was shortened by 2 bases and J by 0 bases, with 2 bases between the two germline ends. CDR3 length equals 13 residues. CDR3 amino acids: CASSLVSGNTIYF. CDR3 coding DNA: TGTGCCAGCAGTTTAGTCTCTGGAAACACCATATATTTT.

In DNA form, the CDR3 reads TGCGCCAGCAGCCCCCCCACCCTGGAGCAGTTCTTC. This translates into CASSPPTLEQFF. This sequence joins TRBV4-1 and TRBJ2-1, with D unclear. The V gene lost 4 bases and the J gene lost 10 bases, with 11 bases spanning the gap. From germline, CDR1 is MGHRA and CDR2 YSYEKL. The CDR3 is 12 amino acids.

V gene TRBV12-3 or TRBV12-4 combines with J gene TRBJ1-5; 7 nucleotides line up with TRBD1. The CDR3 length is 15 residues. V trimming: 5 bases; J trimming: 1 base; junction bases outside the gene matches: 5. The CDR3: CASSLTGRSNQPQHF. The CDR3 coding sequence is TGTGCCAGCAGTCTGACAGGGAGAAGCAATCAGCCCCAGCATTTT.

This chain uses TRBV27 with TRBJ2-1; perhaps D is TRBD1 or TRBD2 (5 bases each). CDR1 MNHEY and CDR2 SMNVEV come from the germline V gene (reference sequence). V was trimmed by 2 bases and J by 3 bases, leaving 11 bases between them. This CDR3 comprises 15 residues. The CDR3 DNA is TGTGCCAGCAGTTTACGCCGGGACCTCTACAATGAGCAGTTCTTC. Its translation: CASSLRRDLYNEQFF.

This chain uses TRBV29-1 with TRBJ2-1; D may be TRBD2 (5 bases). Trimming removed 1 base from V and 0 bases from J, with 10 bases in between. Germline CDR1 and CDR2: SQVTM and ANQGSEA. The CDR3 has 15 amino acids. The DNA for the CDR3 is TGCAGCGTTGAAGGGACTGCAAGCTCCTACAATGAGCAGTTCTTC. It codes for CSVEGTASSYNEQFF.

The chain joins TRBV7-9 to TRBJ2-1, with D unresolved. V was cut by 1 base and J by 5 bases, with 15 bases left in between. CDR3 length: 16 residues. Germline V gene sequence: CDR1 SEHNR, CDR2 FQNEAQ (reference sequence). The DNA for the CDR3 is TGTGCCAGCAGCTTAGGACCCACACCCAACAACAATGAGCAGTTCTTC. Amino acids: CASSLGPTPNNNEQFF.

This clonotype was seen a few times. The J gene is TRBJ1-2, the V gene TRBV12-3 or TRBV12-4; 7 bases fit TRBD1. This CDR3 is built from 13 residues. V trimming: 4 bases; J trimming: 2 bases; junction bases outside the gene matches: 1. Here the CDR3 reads CASSYRGNYGYTF. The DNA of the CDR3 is TGTGCCAGCAGTTACAGGGGAAACTATGGCTACACCTTC.

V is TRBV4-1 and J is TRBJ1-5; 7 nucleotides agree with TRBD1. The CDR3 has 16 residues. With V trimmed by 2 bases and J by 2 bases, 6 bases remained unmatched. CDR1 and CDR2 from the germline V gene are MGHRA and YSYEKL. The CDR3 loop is CASSQFQGVGNQPQHF. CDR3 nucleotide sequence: TGCGCCAGCAGCCAATTCCAGGGGGTCGGCAATCAGCCCCAGCATTTT.

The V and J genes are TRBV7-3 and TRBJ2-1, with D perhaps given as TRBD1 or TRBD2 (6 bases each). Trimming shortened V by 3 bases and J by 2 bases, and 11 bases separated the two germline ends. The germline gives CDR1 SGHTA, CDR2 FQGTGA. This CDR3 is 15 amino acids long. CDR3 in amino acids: CASSLGGGPYNEQFF. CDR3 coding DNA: TGTGCCAGCAGCTTGGGTGGGGGGCCCTACAATGAGCAGTTCTTC.

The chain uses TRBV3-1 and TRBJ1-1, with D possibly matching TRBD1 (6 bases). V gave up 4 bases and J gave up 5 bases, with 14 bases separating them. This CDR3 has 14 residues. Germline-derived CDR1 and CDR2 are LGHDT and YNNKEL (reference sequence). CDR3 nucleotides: TGTGCCAGCAGCCCCAGGAAGGGGGGAACTGAAGCTTTCTTT. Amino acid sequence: CASSPRKGGTEAFF.

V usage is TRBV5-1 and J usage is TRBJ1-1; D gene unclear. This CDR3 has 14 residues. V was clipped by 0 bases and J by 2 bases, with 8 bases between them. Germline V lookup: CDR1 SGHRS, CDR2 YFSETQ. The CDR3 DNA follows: TGCGCCAGCAGCTTGGTTTGGAGCAACACTGAAGCTTTCTTT. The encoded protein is CASSLVWSNTEAFF.

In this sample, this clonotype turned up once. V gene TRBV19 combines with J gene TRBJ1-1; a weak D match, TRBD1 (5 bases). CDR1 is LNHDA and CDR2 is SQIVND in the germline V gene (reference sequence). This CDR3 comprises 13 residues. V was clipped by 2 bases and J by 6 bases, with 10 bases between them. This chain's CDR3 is CASSIRGEPEAFF. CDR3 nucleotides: TGTGCCAGTAGTATAAGAGGGGAGCCTGAAGCTTTCTTT.

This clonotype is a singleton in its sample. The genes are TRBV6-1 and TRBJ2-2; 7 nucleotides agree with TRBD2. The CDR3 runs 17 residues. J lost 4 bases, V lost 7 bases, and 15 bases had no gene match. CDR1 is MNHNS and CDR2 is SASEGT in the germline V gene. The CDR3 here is CASIFRRLADFTGELFF. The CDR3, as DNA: TGTGCCAGCATCTTTCGCAGGCTAGCGGATTTCACCGGGGAGCTGTTTTTT.

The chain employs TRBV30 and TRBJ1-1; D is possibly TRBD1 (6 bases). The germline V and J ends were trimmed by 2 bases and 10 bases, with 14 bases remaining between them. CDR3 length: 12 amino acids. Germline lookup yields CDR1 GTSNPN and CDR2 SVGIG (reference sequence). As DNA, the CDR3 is TGTGCCTGGAGTTCCGGGGGCGCGGGAGCTTTCTTT. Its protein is CAWSSGGAGAFF.

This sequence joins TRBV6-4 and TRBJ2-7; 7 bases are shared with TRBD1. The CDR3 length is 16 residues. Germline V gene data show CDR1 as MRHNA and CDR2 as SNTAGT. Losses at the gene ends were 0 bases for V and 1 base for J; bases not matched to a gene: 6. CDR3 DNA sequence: TGTGCCAGCAGTGACTCGCCGGGACAGCGGTCCTACGAGCAGTACTTC. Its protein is CASSDSPGQRSYEQYF.

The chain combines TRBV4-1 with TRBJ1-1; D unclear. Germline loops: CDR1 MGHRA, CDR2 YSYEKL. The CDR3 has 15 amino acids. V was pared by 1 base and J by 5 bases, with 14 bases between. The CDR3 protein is CASSQGPERKTEAFF. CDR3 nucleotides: TGCGCCAGCAGCCAAGGTCCGGAACGGAAGACTGAAGCTTTCTTT.